This TCR beta chain was sequenced in a study of blood T cell repertoires in COVID-19. In the study overall: The United States, Italy and Spain were the sources of the acute and convalescent COVID-19 samples. Sources were T cells, B-cell-depleted T cells, or PBMCs; the material itself was cDNA or gDNA.

The trim removed 3 bases at V and 7 bases at J, leaving 9 bases unmatched. Germline CDR1 is KGHSH and CDR2 is LQKENI. The CDR3 loop spans 15 amino acids. The authors' processing: Estimated nucleated cell counts came from reference gene primer amplification. Clones were sequenced by immunoSEQ multiplex PCR, and TCRdb holds only the in-frame ones, with some missing. V and J calls and clone size are given by that table; D and trimming were obtained from the DNA. The sample lists 200,000 to 300,000 clones; 82% were seen once. What was sequenced was peripheral blood. This clonotype originated in a woman aged 60-70 years with active or convalescent COVID-19. The chain uses TRBV18 and TRBJ1-2, with 9 bases aligning to TRBD1. DNA of the CDR3: TGTGCCAGCTCACCCCTGGACAGGGGAGGAGGTGGCTACACCTTC. As protein: CASSPLDRGGGGYTF.